Shown below are 20 T cell receptor beta chains from a single sample sequenced in a study of response to subunit inactivated influenza vaccine. TCRdb reprocessed the RT-PCR reads via MiXCR and lists one record per CDR3 protein. Altogether 280,000 or so distinct CDR3 sequences are present, 20% to 25% being singletons, with the ten largest covering 10%. This sample comprised PBMCs from blood, obtained about 20 months after vaccination. Source of these receptors: a man aged 45-69 years who received an inactivated influenza vaccine.

Points on this clonotype: At one end the junction does not follow the germline gene, possibly because of a read error. V usage is TRBV2 and J usage is TRBJ1-5; 7 bases fit TRBD1. Germline V CDR1 and CDR2: SNHLY, FYNNEI. The CDR3 length is 15 residues. The CDR3 nucleotides read TGTACCAGCACAAGACAGGGATTTAGCAATCAGCCCCAGCATTTT. Amino acid sequence: CTSTRQGFSNQPQHF.

This clonotype has a handful of counts. The chain is built from TRBV19 and TRBJ1-5; 12 bases are a match to TRBD1. J lost 5 bases, V lost 1 base, and 3 bases had no gene match. The CDR3 length is 16 residues. The V gene's germline CDR1 is LNHDA and CDR2 SQIVND (reference sequence). The CDR3 spells CASSIGGTGGYQPQHF. The CDR3 DNA reads as TGTGCCAGTAGTATAGGAGGGACAGGGGGCTATCAGCCCCAGCATTTT.

This sequence joins TRBV20-1 and TRBJ1-2; TRBD1 agrees at 8 bases. This CDR3 is 12 amino acids long. Germline trimming cut 3 bases from V and 8 bases from J; bases unmatched to any gene: 5. In germline, CDR1 is DFQATT, CDR2 SNEGSKA (reference sequence). The CDR3 nucleotides are TGCAGTGCTAGGCCACAGGGGGAAGGCTACACCTTC. As protein: CSARPQGEGYTF.

This clonotype was counted a few times. CDR3 region: CASSQPGQGHEQFF. The CDR3 DNA reads as TGCGCCAGCAGCCAACCGGGACAAGGCCATGAGCAGTTCTTC. The chain carries TRBV5-1 and TRBJ2-1; possibly TRBD1 for D (6 bases). Germline loops: CDR1 SGHRS, CDR2 YFSETQ. The CDR3 loop spans 14 amino acids. The V gene lost 4 bases and the J gene lost 8 bases, with 16 bases spanning the gap.

A few counts support this clonotype. V is TRBV7-9 and J is TRBJ1-1; unclear D gene. Germline V gives CDR1 SEHNR, CDR2 FQNEAQ (reference sequence). Trimming left V 1 base short and J 8 bases short, with 8 bases between. The CDR3 extends over 12 amino acids. The DNA for the CDR3 is TGTGCCAGCAGCTTAGTGGAGAGAGAAGCTTTCTTT. It is translated as CASSLVEREAFF. The whole variable domain, remainder taken from reference TRBV7-9 and TRBJ1-1, is DTGVSQNPRHKITKRGQNVTFRCDPISEHNRLYWYRQTLGQGPEFLTYFQNEAQLEKSRLLSDRFSAERPKGSFSTLEIQRTEQGDSAMYLCASSLVEREAFFGQGTRLTVV.

The V gene is TRBV5-1, the J gene TRBJ2-1, with 10 bases fitting TRBD1. This CDR3 comprises 13 residues. Germline trimming cut 3 bases from V and 10 bases from J; bases unmatched to any gene: 4. Germline-derived CDR1 and CDR2 are SGHRS and YFSETQ. The CDR3 reads CASSWTGGSEQFF. Here the CDR3 DNA reads TGCGCCAGCAGCTGGACAGGGGGAAGCGAGCAGTTCTTC.

The chain carries TRBV6-5 and TRBJ1-6; 11 bases are shared with TRBD1. V shed 7 bases and J 10 bases; nucleotides not matched to a gene: 6. Germline lookup yields CDR1 MNHEY and CDR2 SVGAGI. The CDR3 runs 14 residues. The CDR3 nucleotides read TGTGCCAGCATTAGGACAGGGGGCGGATCACCCCTCCACTTT. Protein product: CASIRTGGGSPLHF.

In this sample, this clonotype turned up a few times. The chain recombines TRBV6-5 with TRBJ1-5; no clear D. The CDR3 is made up of 14 amino acids. Trimming removed 6 bases from V and 1 base from J, with 10 bases in between. CDR1 and CDR2 from the germline V gene are MNHEY and SVGAGI. This chain's CDR3 is CASSSTRSNQPQHF. CDR3 coding DNA: TGTGCCAGCAGCTCCACGAGAAGCAATCAGCCCCAGCATTTT.

This clonotype was counted between two and nine times. The V and J genes are TRBV4-3 and TRBJ2-3; 9 nucleotides align to TRBD2. There are 14 residues in the CDR3. Trimming cost V 6 bases and J 6 bases; bases outside gene matches: 7. Germline V CDR1 and CDR2: LGHNA, YSLEER. The CDR3, as DNA: TGCGCCAGCAGATATAGCGGGGGCGCCGATACGCAGTATTTT. Its translation is CASRYSGGADTQYF.

V and J are TRBV10-3 and TRBJ2-7; 10 nucleotides match TRBD1. This CDR3 is built from 14 residues. The junction had 8 bases not matched to a gene; V was cut back by 8 bases and J by 4 bases. CDR1 ENHRY and CDR2 SYGVKD come from the germline V gene. CDR3 DNA: TGTGCCATCTCCGGGACAGGGGACATATACGAGCAGTACTTC. It yields the protein CAISGTGDIYEQYF.

The chain recombines TRBV2 with TRBJ2-7, with TRBD2 identical over 10 bases. The germline gives CDR1 SNHLY, CDR2 FYNNEI. The CDR3 runs to 15 residues. Germline trimming cut 4 bases from V and 2 bases from J; bases unmatched to any gene: 5. The CDR3 coding sequence is TGTGCCAGCAGTGGCGGGAGCGGGAGGGCCTACGAGCAGTACTTC. Its protein product is CASSGGSGRAYEQYF.

This clonotype was observed a few times. The V call is TRBV5-1, the J call TRBJ1-6; unclear D gene. The CDR3 is 13 residues long. The germline CDR1 and CDR2 sequences are SGHRS and YFSETQ. Trimming cost V 4 bases and J 6 bases, with 8 bases left between them. The CDR3 spells CASSDGINSPLHF. Written as DNA, the CDR3 is TGCGCCAGCAGCGACGGGATTAATTCACCCCTCCACTTT.

The chain recombines TRBV4-1 with TRBJ1-4; D remains ambiguous. The CDR3 loop spans 14 amino acids. Germline values: CDR1 MGHRA, CDR2 YSYEKL. The V gene lost 4 bases and the J gene lost 0 bases, with 6 bases spanning the gap. The CDR3 spells CASSLDPTNEKLFF. CDR3 nucleotide sequence: TGCGCCAGCAGCCTCGACCCAACTAATGAAAAACTGTTTTTT.

With regard to this clonotype: Germline is not matched at one junction end, which may reflect a read error. The rearrangement joins TRBV7-9 to TRBJ1-5; 8 bases map to TRBD1. The CDR3 runs 15 residues. Germline V gives CDR1 SEHNR, CDR2 FQNEAQ (reference sequence). The DNA of the CDR3 is TGTGCCAGCAAAGGACAGGGAGTGGGCAATCAGGCCCAGCATTTT. This translates into CASKGQGVGNQAQHF.

This chain connects TRBV5-5 to TRBJ1-4; possible D gene TRBD1, 5 bases. V shed 0 bases and J shed 7 bases, with 13 bases lying between them. The CDR3 extends over 15 amino acids. Looked up from germline, CDR1 is SGHKS and CDR2 is YYEKEE (reference sequence). The DNA of the CDR3 is TGTGCCAGCAGCTTGGTAGGAGGAGGGACTGAAAAACTGTTTTTT. Translation gives CASSLVGGGTEKLFF.

The CDR3 region is CATHDPSGELFF. The CDR3 nucleotides read TGTGCCACCCACGATCCGAGCGGGGAGCTGTTTTTT. The chain links TRBV10-3 to TRBJ2-2; no firm D call. The V gene lost 10 bases and the J gene lost 7 bases, with 13 bases spanning the gap. CDR1 ENHRY and CDR2 SYGVKD come from the germline V gene. This CDR3 contains 12 residues.

The chain recombines TRBV7-2 with TRBJ2-5, with 13 positions matching TRBD2. V shed 0 bases, J shed 6 bases, and the junction held 7 bases outside the gene matches. Germline values: CDR1 SGHTA, CDR2 FQGNSA. This CDR3 region has 17 residues. For the CDR3, the DNA is TGTGCCAGCAGCTTAGCACTAGCGGGAGGGCGATCAAAGACCCAGTACTTC. Translation: CASSLALAGGRSKTQYF.

This clonotype has just a few counts. The rearrangement joins TRBV29-1 to TRBJ2-3; possibly TRBD1 for D (6 bases). The germline V gene encodes CDR1 SQVTM and CDR2 ANQGSEA. Trimming shortened V by 6 bases and J by 4 bases, and 14 bases separated the two germline ends. The CDR3 covers 13 residues. The CDR3 sequence: CSVTGTRSDTQYF. The CDR3 nucleotides are TGCAGCGTAACCGGGACACGGTCAGATACGCAGTATTTT.

The gene calls are TRBV11-2 and TRBJ2-3, with D possibly matching TRBD1 (5 bases). The CDR3 covers 14 residues. Germline lookup yields CDR1 SGHAT and CDR2 FQNNGV. The ends were cut back, 6 bases at V and 6 bases at J, with 16 bases in the middle. For the CDR3, the DNA is TGTGCCAGCAGGCTCGCACAGGACGGGGATACGCAGTATTTT. Its translation: CASRLAQDGDTQYF. Full variable domain (remainder filled in from reference TRBV11-2 and TRBJ2-3): EAGVAQSPRYKIIEKRQSVAFWCNPISGHATLYWYQQILGQGPKLLIQFQNNGVVDDSQLPKDRFSAERLKGVDSTLKIQPAKLEDSAVYLCASRLAQDGDTQYFGPGTRLTVL.

This clonotype showed up just a few times. The J gene is TRBJ2-1, the V gene TRBV12-3 or TRBV12-4; the D gene is possibly TRBD1 (5 bases). This CDR3 has 11 residues. The germline V and J ends were trimmed by 5 bases and 15 bases, with 14 bases remaining between them. This CDR3 reads CASSTRQKLFF. The CDR3 DNA reads as TGTGCCAGCAGTACCCGACAGAAGTTGTTCTTC.